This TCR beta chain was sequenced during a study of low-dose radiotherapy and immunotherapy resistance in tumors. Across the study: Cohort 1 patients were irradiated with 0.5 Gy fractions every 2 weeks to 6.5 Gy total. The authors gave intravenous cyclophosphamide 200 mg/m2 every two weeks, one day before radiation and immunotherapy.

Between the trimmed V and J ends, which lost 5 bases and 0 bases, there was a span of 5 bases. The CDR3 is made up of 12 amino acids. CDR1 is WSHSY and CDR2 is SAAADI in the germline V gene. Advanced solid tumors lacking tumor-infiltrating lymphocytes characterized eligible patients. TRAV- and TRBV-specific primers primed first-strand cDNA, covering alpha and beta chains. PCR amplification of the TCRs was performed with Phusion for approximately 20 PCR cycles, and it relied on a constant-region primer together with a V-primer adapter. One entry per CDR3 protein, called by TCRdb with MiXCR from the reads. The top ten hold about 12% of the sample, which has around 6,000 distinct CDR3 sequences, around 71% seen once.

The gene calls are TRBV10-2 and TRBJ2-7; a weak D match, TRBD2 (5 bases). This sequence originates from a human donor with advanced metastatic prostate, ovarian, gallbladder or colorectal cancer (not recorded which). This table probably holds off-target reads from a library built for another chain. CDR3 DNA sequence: TGCGCCAGCAGTAGCGGCTCCTACGAGCAGTACTTC. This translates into CASSSGSYEQYF.